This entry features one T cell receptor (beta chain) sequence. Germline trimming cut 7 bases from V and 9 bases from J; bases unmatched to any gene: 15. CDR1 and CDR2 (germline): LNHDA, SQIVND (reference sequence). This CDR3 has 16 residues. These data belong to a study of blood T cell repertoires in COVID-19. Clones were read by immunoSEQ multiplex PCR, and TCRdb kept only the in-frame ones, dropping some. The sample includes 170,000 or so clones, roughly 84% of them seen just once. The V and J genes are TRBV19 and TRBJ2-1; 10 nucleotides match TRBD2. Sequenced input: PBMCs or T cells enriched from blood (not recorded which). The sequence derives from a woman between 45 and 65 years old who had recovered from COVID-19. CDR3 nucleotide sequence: TGTGCCAGTAACCCGGGTATCCTAGCGGGAGTTCGTGAGCAGTTCTTC. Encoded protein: CASNPGILAGVREQFF.